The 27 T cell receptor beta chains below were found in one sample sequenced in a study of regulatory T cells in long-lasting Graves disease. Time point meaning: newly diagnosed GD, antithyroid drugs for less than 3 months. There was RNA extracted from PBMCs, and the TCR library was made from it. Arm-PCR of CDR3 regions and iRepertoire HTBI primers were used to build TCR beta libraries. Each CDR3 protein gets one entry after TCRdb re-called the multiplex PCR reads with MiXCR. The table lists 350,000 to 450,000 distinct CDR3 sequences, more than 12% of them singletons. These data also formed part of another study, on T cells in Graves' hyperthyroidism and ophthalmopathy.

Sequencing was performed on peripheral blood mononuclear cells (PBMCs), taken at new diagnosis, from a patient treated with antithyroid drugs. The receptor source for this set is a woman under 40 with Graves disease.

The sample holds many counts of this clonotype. Here the CDR3 reads CASSELGTGDNEQFF. The CDR3, as DNA: TGTGCCAGCAGTGAACTTGGGACAGGGGACAATGAGCAGTTCTTC. The chain links TRBV2 to TRBJ2-1, with 10 bases aligning to TRBD1. Germline V CDR1 and CDR2: SNHLY, FYNNEI. There are 15 residues in the CDR3. V lost 2 bases and J lost 5; bases outside the gene matches: 3.

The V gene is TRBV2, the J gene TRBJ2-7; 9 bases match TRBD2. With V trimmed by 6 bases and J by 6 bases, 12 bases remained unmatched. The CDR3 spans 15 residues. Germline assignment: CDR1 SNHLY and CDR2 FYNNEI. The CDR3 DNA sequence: TGTGCCAGCAGGCCGACTAGCGGTCCTTTGTTCGAGCAGTACTTC. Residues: CASRPTSGPLFEQYF. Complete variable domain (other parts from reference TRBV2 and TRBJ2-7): EPEVTQTPSHQVTQMGQEVILRCVPISNHLYFYWYRQILGQKVEFLVSFYNNEISEKSEIFDDQFSVERPDGSNFTLKIRSTKLEDSAMYFCASRPTSGPLFEQYFGPGTRLTVT.

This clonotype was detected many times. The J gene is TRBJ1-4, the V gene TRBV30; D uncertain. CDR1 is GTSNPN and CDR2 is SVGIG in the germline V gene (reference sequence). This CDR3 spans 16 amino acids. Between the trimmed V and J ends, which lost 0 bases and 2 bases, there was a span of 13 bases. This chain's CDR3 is CAWSVLGFGTNEKLFF. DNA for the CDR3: TGTGCCTGGAGTGTCCTGGGATTTGGGACTAATGAAAAACTGTTTTTT.

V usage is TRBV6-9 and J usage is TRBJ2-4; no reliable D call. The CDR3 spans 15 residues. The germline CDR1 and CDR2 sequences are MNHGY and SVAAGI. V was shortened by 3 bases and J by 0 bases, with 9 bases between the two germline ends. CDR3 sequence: CASSYSPVAKNIQYF. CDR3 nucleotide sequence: TGTGCCAGCAGTTACTCCCCCGTAGCCAAAAACATTCAGTACTTC.

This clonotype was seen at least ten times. The CDR3 spells CASSAPDRPSGYTF. The CDR3 region has the DNA TGTGCCAGCAGCGCCCCCGACAGGCCCTCTGGCTACACCTTC. This chain joins TRBV12-3 or TRBV12-4 and TRBJ1-2; possible D gene TRBD1, 6 bases. The CDR3 is 14 residues long. The V and J ends lost 6 bases and 7 bases respectively, with 18 bases between them.

The CDR3 DNA reads as TGTGCCAGCAGTTTCAGCAGGGACCAAGAGACCCAGTACTTC. Residues: CASSFSRDQETQYF. This chain joins TRBV28 and TRBJ2-5, with D possibly TRBD1 on 5 matching bases. CDR3 length: 14 residues. CDR1 and CDR2 from the germline V gene are MDHEN and SYDVKM. V was trimmed by 3 bases and J by 0 bases, leaving 8 bases between them.

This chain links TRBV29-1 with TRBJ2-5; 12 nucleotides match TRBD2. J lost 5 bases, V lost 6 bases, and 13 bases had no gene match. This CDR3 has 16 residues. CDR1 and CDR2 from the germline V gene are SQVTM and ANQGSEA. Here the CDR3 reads CSVETASGRAGETQYF. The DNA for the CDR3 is TGCAGCGTGGAAACGGCTAGCGGGAGGGCCGGGGAGACCCAGTACTTC. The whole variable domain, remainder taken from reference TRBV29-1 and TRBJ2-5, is SAVISQKPSRDICQRGTSLTIQCQVDSQVTMMFWYRQQPGQSLTLIATANQGSEATYESGFVIDKFPISRPNLTFSTLTVSNMSPEDSSIYLCSVETASGRAGETQYFGPGTRLLVL.

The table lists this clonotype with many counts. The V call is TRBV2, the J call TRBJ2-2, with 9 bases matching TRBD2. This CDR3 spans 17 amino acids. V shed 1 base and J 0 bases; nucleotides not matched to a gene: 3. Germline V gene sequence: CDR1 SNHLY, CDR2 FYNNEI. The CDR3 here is CASSEVRLAANTGELFF. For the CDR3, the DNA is TGTGCCAGCAGTGAAGTCCGACTAGCGGCGAACACCGGGGAGCTGTTTTTT. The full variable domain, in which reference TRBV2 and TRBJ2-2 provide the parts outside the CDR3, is EPEVTQTPSHQVTQMGQEVILRCVPISNHLYFYWYRQILGQKVEFLVSFYNNEISEKSEIFDDQFSVERPDGSNFTLKIRSTKLEDSAMYFCASSEVRLAANTGELFFGEGSRLTVL.

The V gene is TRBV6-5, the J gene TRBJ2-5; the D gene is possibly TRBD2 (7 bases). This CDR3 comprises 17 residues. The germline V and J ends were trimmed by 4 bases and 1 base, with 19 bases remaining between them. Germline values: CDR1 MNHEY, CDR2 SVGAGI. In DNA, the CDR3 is TGTGCCAGCAGTTTAGGGGGGAGGGCGGGGGTCCAAGAGACCCAGTACTTC. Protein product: CASSLGGRAGVQETQYF.

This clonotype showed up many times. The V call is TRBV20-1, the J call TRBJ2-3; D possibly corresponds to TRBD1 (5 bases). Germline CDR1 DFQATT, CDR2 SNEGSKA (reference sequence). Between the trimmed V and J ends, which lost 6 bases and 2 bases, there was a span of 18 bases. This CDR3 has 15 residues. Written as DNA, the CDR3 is TGCAGTGCCCGGACCCTAGGGGCTCCCACAGATACGCAGTATTTT. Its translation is CSARTLGAPTDTQYF.

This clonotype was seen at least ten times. The chain's CDR3 is CASNVISSYEQYF. Here the CDR3 DNA reads TGTGCCAGCAATGTGATTAGCTCCTACGAGCAGTACTTC. The chain employs TRBV2 and TRBJ2-7; D unclear. Germline loops: CDR1 SNHLY, CDR2 FYNNEI. The V gene lost 7 bases and the J gene lost 0 bases, with 10 bases spanning the gap. This CDR3 is built from 13 residues.

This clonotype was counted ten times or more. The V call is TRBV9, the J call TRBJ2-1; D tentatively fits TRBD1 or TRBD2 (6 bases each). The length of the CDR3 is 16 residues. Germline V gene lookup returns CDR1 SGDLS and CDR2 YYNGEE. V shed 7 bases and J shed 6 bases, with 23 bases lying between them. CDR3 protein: CASSFSAGPRGNEQFF. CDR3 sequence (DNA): TGTGCCAGCTCTTTCAGTGCGGGACCCAGGGGCAATGAGCAGTTCTTC.

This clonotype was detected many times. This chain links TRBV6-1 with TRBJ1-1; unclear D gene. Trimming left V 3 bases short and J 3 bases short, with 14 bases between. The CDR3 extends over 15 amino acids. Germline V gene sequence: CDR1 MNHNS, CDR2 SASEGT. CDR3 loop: CASSEDAAEHTEAFF. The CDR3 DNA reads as TGTGCCAGCAGTGAGGACGCGGCAGAACACACTGAAGCTTTCTTT.

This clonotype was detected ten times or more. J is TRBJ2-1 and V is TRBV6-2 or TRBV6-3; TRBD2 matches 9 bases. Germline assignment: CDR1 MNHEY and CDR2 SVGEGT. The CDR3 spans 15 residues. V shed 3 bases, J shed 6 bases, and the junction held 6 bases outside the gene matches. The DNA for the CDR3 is TGTGCCAGCAGTTATAGGGCGGGAGGGGGCAATGAGCAGTTCTTC. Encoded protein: CASSYRAGGGNEQFF.

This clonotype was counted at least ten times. CDR3 sequence (DNA): TGTGCCAGCTCACCTAGGGCGGTCACTAATGAAAAACTGTTTTTT. Its protein is CASSPRAVTNEKLFF. This chain joins TRBV18 and TRBJ1-4; D call uncertain. The CDR3 loop spans 15 amino acids. The V gene lost 3 bases and the J gene lost 2 bases, with 10 bases spanning the gap. Germline V CDR1 and CDR2: KGHSH, LQKENI.

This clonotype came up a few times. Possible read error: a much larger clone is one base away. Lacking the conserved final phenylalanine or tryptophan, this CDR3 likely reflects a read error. The CDR3: CASSAGYSNQPQHS. DNA for the CDR3: TGTGCCAGCAGTGCGGGGTATAGCAATCAGCCCCAGCATTCT. J is TRBJ1-5 and V is TRBV2, with D uncertain. The V gene lost 4 bases and the J gene lost 0 bases, with 7 bases spanning the gap. CDR1 is SNHLY and CDR2 is FYNNEI in the germline V gene. The CDR3 length is 14 residues.

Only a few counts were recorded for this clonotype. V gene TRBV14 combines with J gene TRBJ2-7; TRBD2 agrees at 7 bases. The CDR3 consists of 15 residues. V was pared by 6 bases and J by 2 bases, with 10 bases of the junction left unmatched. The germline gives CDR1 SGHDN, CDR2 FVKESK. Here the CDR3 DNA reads TGTGCCAGCAGTCTCCCGGGACTAAGGCCCTACGAGCAGTACTTC. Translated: CASSLPGLRPYEQYF.

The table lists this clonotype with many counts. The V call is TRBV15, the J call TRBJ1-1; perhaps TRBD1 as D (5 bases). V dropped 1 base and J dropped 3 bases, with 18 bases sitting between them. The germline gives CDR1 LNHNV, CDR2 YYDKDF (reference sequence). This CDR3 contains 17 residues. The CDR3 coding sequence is TGTGCCACCAGCAGAGGTCTGCCGGGACGGGCGGACACTGAAGCTTTCTTT. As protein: CATSRGLPGRADTEAFF.

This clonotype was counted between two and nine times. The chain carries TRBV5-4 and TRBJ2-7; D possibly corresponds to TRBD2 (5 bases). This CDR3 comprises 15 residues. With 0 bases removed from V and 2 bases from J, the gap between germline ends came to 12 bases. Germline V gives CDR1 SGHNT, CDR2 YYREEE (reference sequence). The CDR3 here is CASSLGGSRTYEQYF. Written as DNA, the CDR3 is TGTGCCAGCAGCTTGGGAGGGTCAAGGACCTACGAGCAGTACTTC.

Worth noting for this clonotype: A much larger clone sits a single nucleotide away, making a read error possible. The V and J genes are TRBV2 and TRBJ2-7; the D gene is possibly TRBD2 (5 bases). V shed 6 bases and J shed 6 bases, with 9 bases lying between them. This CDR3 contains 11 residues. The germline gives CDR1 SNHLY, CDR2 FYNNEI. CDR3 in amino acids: CASRPRGEQYF. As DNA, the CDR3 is TGTGCCAGCAGGCCCCGGGGCGAGCAGTACTTC.

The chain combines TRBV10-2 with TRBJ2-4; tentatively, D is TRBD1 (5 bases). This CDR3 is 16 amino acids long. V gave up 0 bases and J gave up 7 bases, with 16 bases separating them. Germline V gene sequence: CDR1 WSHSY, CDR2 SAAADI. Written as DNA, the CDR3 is TGCGCCAGCAGTGAGTCGGCTACGGGCAGGGTCAACATTCAGTACTTC. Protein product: CASSESATGRVNIQYF.

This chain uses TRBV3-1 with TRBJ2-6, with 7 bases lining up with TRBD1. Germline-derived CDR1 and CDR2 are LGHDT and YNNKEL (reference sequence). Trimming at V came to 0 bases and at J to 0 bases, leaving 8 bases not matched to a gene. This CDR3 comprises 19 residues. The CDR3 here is CASSQEGTGVYSGANVLTF. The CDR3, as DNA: TGTGCCAGCAGCCAAGAGGGTACAGGGGTGTACTCTGGGGCCAACGTCCTGACTTTC.

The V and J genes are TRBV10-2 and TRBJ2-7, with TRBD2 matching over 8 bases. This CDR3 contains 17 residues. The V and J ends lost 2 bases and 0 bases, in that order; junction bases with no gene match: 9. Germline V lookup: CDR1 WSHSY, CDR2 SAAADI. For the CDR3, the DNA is TGCGCCAGCAGTGAGAGGGGGGGACTAGGCAGCTCCTACGAGCAGTACTTC. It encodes CASSERGGLGSSYEQYF.

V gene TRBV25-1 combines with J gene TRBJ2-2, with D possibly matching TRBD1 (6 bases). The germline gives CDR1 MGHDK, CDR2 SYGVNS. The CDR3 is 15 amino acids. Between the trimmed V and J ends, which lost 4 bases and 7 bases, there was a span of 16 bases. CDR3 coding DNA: TGTGCCAGCAGTGGGGCCGGGACAAACGACGGGGAGCTGTTTTTT. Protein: CASSGAGTNDGELFF.

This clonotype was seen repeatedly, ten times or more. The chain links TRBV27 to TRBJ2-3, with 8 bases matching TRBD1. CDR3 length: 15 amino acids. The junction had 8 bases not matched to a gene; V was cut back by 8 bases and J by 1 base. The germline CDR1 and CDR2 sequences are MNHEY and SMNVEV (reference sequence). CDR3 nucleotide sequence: TGTGCCAGCCTGACGATGACAGGGGGCACAGATACGCAGTATTTT. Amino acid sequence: CASLTMTGGTDTQYF.

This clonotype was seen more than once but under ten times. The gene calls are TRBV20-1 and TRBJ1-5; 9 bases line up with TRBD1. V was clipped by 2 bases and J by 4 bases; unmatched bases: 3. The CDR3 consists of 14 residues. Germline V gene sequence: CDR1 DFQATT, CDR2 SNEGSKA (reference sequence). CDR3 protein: CSARRDRVNQPQHF. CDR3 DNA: TGCAGTGCTAGACGGGACAGGGTTAATCAGCCCCAGCATTTT.

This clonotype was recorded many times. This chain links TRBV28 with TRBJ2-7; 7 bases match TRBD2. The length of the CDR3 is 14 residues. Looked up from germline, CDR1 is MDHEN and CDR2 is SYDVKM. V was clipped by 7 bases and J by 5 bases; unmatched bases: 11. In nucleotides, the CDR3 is TGTGCCAGCACTTGGAACGGCGGGAGCGACGAGCAGTACTTC. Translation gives CASTWNGGSDEQYF.